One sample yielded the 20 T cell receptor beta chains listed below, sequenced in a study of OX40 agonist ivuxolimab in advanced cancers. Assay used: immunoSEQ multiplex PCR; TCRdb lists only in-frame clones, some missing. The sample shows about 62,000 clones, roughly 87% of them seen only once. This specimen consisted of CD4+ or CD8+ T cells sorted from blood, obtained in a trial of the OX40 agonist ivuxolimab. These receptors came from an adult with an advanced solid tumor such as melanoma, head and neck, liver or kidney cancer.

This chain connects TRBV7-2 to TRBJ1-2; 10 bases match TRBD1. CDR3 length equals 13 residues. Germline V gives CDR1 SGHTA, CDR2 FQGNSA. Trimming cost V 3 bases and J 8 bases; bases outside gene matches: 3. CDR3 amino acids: CASSLRDRGGYTF. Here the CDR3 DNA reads TGTGCCAGCAGCTTGCGGGACAGGGGCGGCTACACCTTC. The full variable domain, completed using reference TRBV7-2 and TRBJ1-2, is GAGVSQSPSNKVTEKGKDVELRCDPISGHTALYWYRQSLGQGLEFLIYFQGNSAPDKSGLPSDRFSAERTGGSVSTLTIQRTQQEDSAVYLCASSLRDRGGYTFGSGTRLTVV.

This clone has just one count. The CDR3 reads CASSTWPAANEKLFF. CDR3 nucleotide sequence: TGTGCCAGTAGTACCTGGCCGGCCGCCAATGAAAAACTGTTTTTT. This chain joins TRBV19 and TRBJ1-4; no clear D gene. The V gene's germline CDR1 is LNHDA and CDR2 SQIVND (reference sequence). The CDR3 spans 15 residues. V was pared by 4 bases and J by 5 bases, with 14 bases between.

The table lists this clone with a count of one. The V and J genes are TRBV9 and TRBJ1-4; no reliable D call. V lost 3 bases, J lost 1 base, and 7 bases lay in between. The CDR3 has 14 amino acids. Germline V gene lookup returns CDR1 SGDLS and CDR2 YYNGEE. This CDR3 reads CASSGGETNEKLFF. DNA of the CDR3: TGTGCCAGCAGCGGGGGAGAAACTAATGAAAAACTGTTTTTT.

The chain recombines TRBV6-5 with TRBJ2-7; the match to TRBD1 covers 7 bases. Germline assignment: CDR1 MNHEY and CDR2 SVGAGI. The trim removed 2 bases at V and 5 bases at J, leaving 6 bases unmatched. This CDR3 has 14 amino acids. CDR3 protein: CASSYVDRDNEQYF. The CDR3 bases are TGTGCCAGCAGTTACGTTGACAGGGACAACGAGCAGTACTTC.

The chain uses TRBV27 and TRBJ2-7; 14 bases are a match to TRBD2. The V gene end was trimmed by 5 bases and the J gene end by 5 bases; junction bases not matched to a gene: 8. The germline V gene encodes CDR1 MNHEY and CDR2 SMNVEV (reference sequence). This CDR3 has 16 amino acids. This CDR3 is CASSKLGLAGAHEQYF. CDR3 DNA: TGTGCCAGCAGTAAATTGGGACTAGCGGGAGCACACGAGCAGTACTTC.

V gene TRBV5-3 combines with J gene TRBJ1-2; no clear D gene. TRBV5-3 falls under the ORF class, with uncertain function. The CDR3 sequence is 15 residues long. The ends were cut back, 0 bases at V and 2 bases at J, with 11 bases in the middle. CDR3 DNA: TGTGCCAGAAGCTTGGGAAGGCCAGAGAACTATGGCTACACCTTC. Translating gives CARSLGRPENYGYTF.

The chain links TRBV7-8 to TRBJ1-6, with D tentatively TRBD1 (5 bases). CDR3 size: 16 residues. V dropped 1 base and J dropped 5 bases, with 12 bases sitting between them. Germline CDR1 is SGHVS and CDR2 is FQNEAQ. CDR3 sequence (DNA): TGTGCCAGCAGCTTAGTCGCAGGGTTAAATAATTCACCCCTCCACTTT. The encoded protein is CASSLVAGLNNSPLHF.

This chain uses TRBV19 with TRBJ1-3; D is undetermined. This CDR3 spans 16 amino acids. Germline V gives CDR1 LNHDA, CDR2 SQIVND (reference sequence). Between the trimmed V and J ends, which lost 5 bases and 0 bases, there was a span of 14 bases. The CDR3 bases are TGTGCCAGTAGTCCGATTTTACTATTCTCTGGAAACACCATATATTTT. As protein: CASSPILLFSGNTIYF.

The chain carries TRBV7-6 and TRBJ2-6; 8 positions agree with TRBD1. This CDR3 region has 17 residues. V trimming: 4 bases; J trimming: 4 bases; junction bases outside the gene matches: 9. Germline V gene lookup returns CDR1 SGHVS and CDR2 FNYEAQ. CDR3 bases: TGTGCCAGCAGCTCCCAGCGACAGGGGCACGGGGCCAACGTCCTGACTTTC. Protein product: CASSSQRQGHGANVLTF. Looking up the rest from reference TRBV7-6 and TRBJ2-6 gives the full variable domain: GAGVSQSPRYKVTKRGQDVALRCDPISGHVSLYWYRQALGQGPEFLTYFNYEAQQDKSGLPNDRFSAERPEGSISTLTIQRTEQRDSAMYRCASSSQRQGHGANVLTFGAGSRLTVL.

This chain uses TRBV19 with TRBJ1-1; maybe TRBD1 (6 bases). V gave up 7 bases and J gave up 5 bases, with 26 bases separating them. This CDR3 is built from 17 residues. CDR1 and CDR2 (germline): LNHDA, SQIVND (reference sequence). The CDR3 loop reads CASTIVGSGTRGTEAFF. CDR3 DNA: TGTGCCAGTACCATCGTGGGGTCCGGGACAAGAGGAACTGAAGCTTTCTTT.

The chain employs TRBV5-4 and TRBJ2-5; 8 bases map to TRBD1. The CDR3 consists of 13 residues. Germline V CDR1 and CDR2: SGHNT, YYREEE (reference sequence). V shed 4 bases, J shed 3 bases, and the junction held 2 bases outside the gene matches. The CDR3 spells CASSRGQEETQYF. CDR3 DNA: TGTGCCAGCAGCAGGGGACAGGAAGAGACCCAGTACTTC.

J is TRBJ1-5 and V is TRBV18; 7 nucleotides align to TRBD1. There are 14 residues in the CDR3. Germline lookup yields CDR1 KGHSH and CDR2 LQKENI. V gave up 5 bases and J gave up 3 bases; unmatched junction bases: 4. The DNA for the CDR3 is TGTGCCAGCTCAATCGGACAGGACAATCAGCCCCAGCATTTT. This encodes CASSIGQDNQPQHF.

CDR3 region: CASSSTDTNYGYTF. As DNA, the CDR3 is TGTGCCAGCAGTTCCACAGATACTAACTATGGCTACACCTTC. The V and J genes are TRBV7-3 and TRBJ1-2; D not certain. The CDR3 sequence is 14 residues long. V lost 6 bases to trimming and J lost 0 bases, with 11 bases between them. Germline CDR1 and CDR2: SGHTA and FQGTGA. The entire variable domain, with the rest obtained from reference TRBV7-3 and TRBJ1-2, is as follows: GAGVSQTPSNKVTEKGKYVELRCDPISGHTALYWYRQSLGQGPEFLIYFQGTGAADDSGLPNDRFFAVRPEGSVSTLKIQRTERGDSAVYLCASSSTDTNYGYTFGSGTRLTVV.

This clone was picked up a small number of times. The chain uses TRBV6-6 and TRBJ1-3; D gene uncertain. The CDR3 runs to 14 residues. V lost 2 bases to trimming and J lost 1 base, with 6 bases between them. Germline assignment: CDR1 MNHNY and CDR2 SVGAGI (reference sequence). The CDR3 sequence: CASSYGGSGNTIYF. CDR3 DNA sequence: TGTGCCAGCAGTTACGGTGGTTCTGGAAACACCATATATTTT.

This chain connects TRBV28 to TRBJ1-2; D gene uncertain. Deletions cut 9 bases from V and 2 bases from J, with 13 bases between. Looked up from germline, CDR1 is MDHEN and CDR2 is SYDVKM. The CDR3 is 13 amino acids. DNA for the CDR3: TGTGCCAGTGAACACGATAGGAACTATGGCTACACCTTC. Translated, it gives CASEHDRNYGYTF.

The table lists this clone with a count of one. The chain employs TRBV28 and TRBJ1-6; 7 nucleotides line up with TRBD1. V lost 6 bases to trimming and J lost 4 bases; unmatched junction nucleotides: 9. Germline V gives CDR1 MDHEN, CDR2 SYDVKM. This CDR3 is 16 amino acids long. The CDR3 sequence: CASRPPGGGYNSPLHF. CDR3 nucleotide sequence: TGTGCCAGCAGACCTCCAGGGGGGGGTTATAATTCACCCCTCCACTTT. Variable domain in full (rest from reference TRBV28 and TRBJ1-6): DVKVTQSSRYLVKRTGEKVFLECVQDMDHENMFWYRQDPGLGLRLIYFSYDVKMKEKGDIPEGYSVSREKKERFSLILESASTNQTSMYLCASRPPGGGYNSPLHFGNGTRLTVT.

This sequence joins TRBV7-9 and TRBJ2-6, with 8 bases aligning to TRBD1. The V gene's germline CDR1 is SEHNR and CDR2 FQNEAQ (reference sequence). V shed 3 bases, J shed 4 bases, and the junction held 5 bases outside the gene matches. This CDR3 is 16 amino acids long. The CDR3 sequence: CASSLDRVRGANVLTF. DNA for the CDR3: TGTGCCAGCAGCTTGGACAGGGTGAGAGGGGCCAACGTCCTGACTTTC.

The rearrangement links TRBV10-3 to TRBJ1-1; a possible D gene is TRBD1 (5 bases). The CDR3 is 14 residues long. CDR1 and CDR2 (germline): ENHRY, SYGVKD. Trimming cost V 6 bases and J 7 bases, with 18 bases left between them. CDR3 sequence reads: CAISALEYGHEAFF. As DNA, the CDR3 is TGTGCCATCAGCGCACTAGAATACGGACATGAAGCTTTCTTT.

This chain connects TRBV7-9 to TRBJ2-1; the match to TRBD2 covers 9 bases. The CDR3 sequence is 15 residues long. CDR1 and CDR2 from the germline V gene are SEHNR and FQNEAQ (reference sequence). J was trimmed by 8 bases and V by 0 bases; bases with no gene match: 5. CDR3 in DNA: TGTGCCAGCAGCTTAGCGGCGGGGGGGGACTATGAGCAGTTCTTC. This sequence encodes CASSLAAGGDYEQFF.

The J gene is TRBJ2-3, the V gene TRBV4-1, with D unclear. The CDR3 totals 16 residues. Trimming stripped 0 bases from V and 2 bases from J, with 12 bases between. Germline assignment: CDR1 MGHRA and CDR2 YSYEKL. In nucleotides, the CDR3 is TGCGCCAGCAGCCAAGATCCTGGGCGGCCCACAGATACGCAGTATTTT. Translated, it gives CASSQDPGRPTDTQYF.